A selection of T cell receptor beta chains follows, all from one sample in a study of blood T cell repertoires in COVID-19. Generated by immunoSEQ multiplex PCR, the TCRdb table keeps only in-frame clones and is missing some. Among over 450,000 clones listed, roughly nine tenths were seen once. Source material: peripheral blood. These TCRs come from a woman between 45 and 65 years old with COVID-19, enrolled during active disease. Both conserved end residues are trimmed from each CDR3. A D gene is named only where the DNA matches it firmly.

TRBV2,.,ASRSRGVPSPLH
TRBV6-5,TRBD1,ASSYSDRGRSPLH
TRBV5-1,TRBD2,ASSQDLAGGLNEQF
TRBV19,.,ASKIQGMDEQF
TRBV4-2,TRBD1,ASSQATGGWGYT
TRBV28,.,ASSSTGEVSQH
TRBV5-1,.,ASSLKEGMWTEAF
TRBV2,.,ASQRTRPSGYT
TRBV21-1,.,ASSKAGGGQSSYNEQF
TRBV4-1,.,ASSRLFGQLGYT
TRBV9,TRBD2,ASSVGPDWAGVPGELF
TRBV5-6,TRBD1,ASSSEGTGGQTPLH
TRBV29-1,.,SAPGVTNTEAF
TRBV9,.,ASSVGDTDTQY
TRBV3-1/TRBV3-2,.,ASLRRGYGYT
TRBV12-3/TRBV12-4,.,ASLREDTQY
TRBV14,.,ASSLISNEQF
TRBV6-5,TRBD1,ASSTDRLRGGYT
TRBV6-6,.,ASSPGIGWNEKLF
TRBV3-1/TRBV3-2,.,ASSQRTSSGNTIY
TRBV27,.,ASRTGGGGYT
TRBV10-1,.,ASSESIGRPSKGNTEAF
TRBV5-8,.,ASSSFDRLNTEAF
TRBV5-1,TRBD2,ASVPQSGGADTQY
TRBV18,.,ASSPSGSTDTQY
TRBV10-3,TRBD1,AISGVQGAPDTQY
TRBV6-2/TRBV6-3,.,ASSPMGASFIDTEAF
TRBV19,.,ASSILLSSYNEQF
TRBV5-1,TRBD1,ASSLTGAGELF
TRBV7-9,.,ASSPPRGADTEAF
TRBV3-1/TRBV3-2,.,ASSPRTANYEQY
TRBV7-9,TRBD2,ASSFGTRGYEQY
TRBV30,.,AWSSRLYTEAF
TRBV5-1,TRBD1,ASSSGQGSGGELF
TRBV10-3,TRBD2,AAGLAGGPRGEQY
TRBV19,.,ASSPGGSTEAF
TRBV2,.,ASISGNRENGYT
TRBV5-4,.,ASSPGGGLYEQY
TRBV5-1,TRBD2,ASSLILAGADNEQF
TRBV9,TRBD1,ASSAGGISNQPQH
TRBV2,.,ASSENRNTEAF
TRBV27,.,ASSFGGQPNSPLH
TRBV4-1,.,ASRALFSTGDEQY
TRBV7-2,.,ASSFRGGEQF
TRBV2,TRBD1,ASSSGTGSYEQY
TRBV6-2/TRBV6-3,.,ASSWDIPGELF
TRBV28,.,ASSFPVGGPNYGYT
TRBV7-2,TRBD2,ASSLTAGDSSEQF
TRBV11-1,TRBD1,ASSLAATGDGYT
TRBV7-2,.,ASSLKWDFSYEQY
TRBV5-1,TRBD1,ASSLDATGGDYGYT
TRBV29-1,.,SVELVVTAGTGELF
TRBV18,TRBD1,ASFPARSSAGTGGEGYGYT
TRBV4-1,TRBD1,ASSQEGTGGRAF
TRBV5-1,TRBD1,ASSLAGQGGTEAF
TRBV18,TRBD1,ASSPRDSSRSNQPQH
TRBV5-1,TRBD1,ASSSSGTGASPLH
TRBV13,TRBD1,ASSSQTNTGGTEAF
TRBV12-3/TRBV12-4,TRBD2,ASWEGINEQY
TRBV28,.,ASSPSPRGAGGELF